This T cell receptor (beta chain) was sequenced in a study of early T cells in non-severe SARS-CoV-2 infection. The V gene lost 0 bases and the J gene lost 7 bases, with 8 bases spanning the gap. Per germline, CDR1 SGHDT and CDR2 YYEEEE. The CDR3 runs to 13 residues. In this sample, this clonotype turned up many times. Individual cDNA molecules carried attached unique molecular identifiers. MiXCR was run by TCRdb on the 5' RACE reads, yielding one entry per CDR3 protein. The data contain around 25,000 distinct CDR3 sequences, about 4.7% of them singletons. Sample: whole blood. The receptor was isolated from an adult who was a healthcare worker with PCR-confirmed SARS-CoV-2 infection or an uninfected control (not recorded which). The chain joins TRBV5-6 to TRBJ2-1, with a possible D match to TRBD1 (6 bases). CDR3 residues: CASSLADRNEQFF. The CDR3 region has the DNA TGTGCCAGCAGCTTGGCGGACAGAAATGAGCAGTTCTTC.